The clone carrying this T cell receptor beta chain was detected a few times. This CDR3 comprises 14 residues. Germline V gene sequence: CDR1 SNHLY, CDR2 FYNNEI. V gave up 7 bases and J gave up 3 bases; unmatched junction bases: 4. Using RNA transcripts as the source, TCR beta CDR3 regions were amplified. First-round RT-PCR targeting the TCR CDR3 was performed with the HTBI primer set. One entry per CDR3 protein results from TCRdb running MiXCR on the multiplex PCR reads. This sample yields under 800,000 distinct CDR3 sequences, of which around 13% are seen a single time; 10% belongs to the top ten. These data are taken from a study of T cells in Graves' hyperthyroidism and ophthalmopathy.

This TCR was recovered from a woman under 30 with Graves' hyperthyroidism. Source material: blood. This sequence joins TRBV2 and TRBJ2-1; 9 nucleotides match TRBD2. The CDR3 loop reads CASIPTSGYNEQFF. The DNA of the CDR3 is TGTGCCAGCATCCCGACTAGCGGCTACAATGAGCAGTTCTTC.